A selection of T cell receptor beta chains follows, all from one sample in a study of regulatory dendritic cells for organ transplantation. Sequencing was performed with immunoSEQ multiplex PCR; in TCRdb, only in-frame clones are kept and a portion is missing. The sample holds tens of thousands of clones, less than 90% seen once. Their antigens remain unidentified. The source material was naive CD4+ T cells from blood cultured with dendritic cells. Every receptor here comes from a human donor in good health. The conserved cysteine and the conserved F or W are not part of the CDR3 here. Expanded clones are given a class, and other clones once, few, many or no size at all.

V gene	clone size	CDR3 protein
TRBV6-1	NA	ASSGPRTGFYEQY
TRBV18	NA	ASSPGGNSNQPQH
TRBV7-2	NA	ASSFFPVAGGSREYEQY
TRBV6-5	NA	ATWDGISQETQY
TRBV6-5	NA	ASKLGGTSSYEQY
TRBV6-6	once	ASSPQGLLTDTQY
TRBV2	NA	ASSEVGGAEQY
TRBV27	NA	ASSLIAGGRTNTQY
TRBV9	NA	ASSLQAVVREGYT
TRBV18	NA	ASTLGTGTTYEQY
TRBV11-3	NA	ASSPGLAAQETQY
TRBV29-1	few	SVVQGAGQPQH
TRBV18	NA	ASSPVQVPGDGKETQY
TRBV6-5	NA	ASSWTAGEGGGYT
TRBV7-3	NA	ASSLTRTEPEGYT
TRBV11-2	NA	ASSLLTREQF
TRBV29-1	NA	SGLKRVSGLYEQY
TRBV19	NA	ASRPPGTGGSKQY
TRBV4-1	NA	ASSQGYGTTTSFY
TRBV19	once	ASSRYGEDTQY
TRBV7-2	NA	ASSRDRAMTEAF
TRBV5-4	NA	ASSSGRVRDTQY
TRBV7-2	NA	ASSLAVGNTEAF
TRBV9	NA	ASSYTRGGYEQY
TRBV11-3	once	ASSLGGTGFQETQY
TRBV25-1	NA	ASSRGGTGELF
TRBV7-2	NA	ASSFTGVRYEQY
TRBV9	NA	ASSVGNTGEETQY
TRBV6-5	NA	ASKKRSTDTQY
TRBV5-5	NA	ASSLLGSSGNTIY
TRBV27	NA	ASSSRSGSGHYYGYT
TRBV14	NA	ASSRRGIINEKLF
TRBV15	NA	ATSTYIRDNSYEQY
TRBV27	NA	ASSLWRGLGEQF
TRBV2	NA	ASSTGTNYGYT
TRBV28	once	ASSHVWVIGSNEQF
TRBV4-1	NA	ASSPNLQTVSVSPLH
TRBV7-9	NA	ASSLRGTGTDTQY
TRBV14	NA	ASSQDLGSNEKLF
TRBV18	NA	ASSPLPGETDTQY
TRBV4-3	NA	ASSRTPLAGDYNEQF
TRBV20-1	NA	SASFVREVF
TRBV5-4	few	ASSPGTASSYEQY